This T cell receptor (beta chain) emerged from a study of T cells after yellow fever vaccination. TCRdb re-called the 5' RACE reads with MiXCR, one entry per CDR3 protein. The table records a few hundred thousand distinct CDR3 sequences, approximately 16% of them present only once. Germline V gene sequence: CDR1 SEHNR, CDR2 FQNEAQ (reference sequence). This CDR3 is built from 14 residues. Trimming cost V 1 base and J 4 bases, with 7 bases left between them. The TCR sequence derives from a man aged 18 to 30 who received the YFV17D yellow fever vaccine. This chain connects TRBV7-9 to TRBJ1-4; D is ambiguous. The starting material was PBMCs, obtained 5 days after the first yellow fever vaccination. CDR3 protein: CASSLETNNEKLFF. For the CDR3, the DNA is TGTGCCAGCAGCTTAGAAACCAATAATGAAAAACTGTTTTTT.